The 6 T cell receptor beta chains presented below share a single source sample, sequenced in a study of cytomegalovirus exposure and HLA in healthy donors. Profiling relied on immunoSEQ multiplex PCR, and the TCRdb table lists in-frame clones only, not all of them. The sample carries approximately 60,000 clones, approximately 90% recorded once. Sample: PBMCs. Source of these receptors: a man aged 18 to 35 in good health and CMV-seronegative.

The chain uses TRBV5-1 and TRBJ2-1, with D unresolved. Trimming removed 6 bases from V and 1 base from J, with 8 bases in between. Looked up from germline, CDR1 is SGHRS and CDR2 is YFSETQ. This CDR3 is 13 amino acids long. The CDR3 DNA reads TGCGCCAGCAATTCGGAGTCCTACAATGAGCAGTTCTTC. It is translated as CASNSESYNEQFF.

The rearrangement links TRBV30 to TRBJ2-3; TRBD2 agrees at 7 bases. This CDR3 is 14 amino acids long. V was clipped by 3 bases and J by 1 base; unmatched bases: 4. The germline V gene has CDR1 GTSNPN and CDR2 SVGIG (reference sequence). CDR3 sequence (DNA): TGTGCCTGGAGACGGGGGGTGGGCACAGATACGCAGTATTTT. Translation gives CAWRRGVGTDTQYF.

This clone was observed a single time. The V and J genes are TRBV18 and TRBJ1-2; 12 bases are a match to TRBD1. The V and J ends lost 3 bases and 7 bases, in that order; junction bases with no gene match: 15. Germline CDR1 reads KGHSH; CDR2 reads LQKENI. This CDR3 region has 18 residues. The CDR3 loop is CASSPRPGQGALPPGYTF. DNA for the CDR3: TGTGCCAGCTCACCGCGCCCGGGACAGGGGGCGCTCCCTCCTGGCTACACCTTC.

V usage is TRBV28 and J usage is TRBJ1-2; TRBD1 matches at 8 bases. The CDR3 consists of 14 residues. The germline V gene encodes CDR1 MDHEN and CDR2 SYDVKM. Losses at the gene ends were 2 bases for V and 4 bases for J; bases not matched to a gene: 3. CDR3 nucleotides: TGTGCCAGCAGTTTAGGGGGACAGGCCTATGGCTACACCTTC. Protein: CASSLGGQAYGYTF.

With respect to this clone: A far bigger clonotype differs at one base, so this is likely a read error. The chain employs TRBV6-1 and TRBJ2-3, with D possibly being TRBD1 (5 bases). Per germline, CDR1 MNHNS and CDR2 SASEGT. The CDR3 consists of 15 residues. Written as DNA, the CDR3 is TGTGCCAGCTGTGAAGGGCAGGGTGCAACAGATACGCAGTATTTT. Its translation is CASCEGQGATDTQYF.

This clone was found once. The gene calls are TRBV30 and TRBJ2-1, with D maybe TRBD2 (7 bases). This CDR3 comprises 15 residues. Germline V lookup: CDR1 GTSNPN, CDR2 SVGIG (reference sequence). The V end was cut by 0 bases, the J end by 7 bases, with 16 bases between. The CDR3 is CAWSVAGGLRNEQFF. The CDR3 DNA is TGTGCCTGGAGTGTGGCCGGGGGGCTACGGAATGAGCAGTTCTTC. The full variable domain, with the rest looked up from reference TRBV30 and TRBJ2-1, is SQTIHQWPATLVQPVGSPLSLECTVEGTSNPNLYWYRQAAGRGLQLLFYSVGIGQISSEVPQNLSASRPQDRQFILSSKKLLLSDSGFYLCAWSVAGGLRNEQFFGPGTRLTVL.